The T cell receptor (beta chain) under discussion was sequenced for a study of blood T cell repertoires in COVID-19. At the level of the study: PBMCs, B-cell-depleted T cells, or T cells provided the cDNA or gDNA that made up the material.

Germline V CDR1 and CDR2: GTSNPN, SVGIG (reference sequence). V lost 0 bases and J lost 1, with 6 bases in between. The CDR3 has 13 amino acids. Profiled with immunoSEQ multiplex PCR; TCRdb holds only in-frame clones, not every one. The table includes roughly 250,000 clones, 85% to 90% detected once. Note on this clone: This sample also contains other DNA sequences that code for the same CDR3.

V and J are TRBV30 and TRBJ1-1; D uncertain. The source material was peripheral blood. The clonotype originates from a man in his thirties or forties with acute or convalescent COVID-19. CDR3 protein: CAWSVSENTEAFF. Here the CDR3 DNA reads TGTGCCTGGAGTGTCTCAGAGAACACTGAAGCTTTCTTT.